This T cell receptor beta chain was obtained from a study of cytomegalovirus exposure and HLA in healthy donors. Study results and caveats: The presence/absence work took it that sequencing depth was about the same across donors. A missense DCLRE1C variant was associated with V- and J-gene trimming of TCR beta chains in a later analysis, and an independent cohort replicated the association.

Germline CDR1 reads SGHKS; CDR2 reads YYEKEE (reference sequence). V was clipped by 0 bases and J by 2 bases, with 15 bases between them. This CDR3 region has 16 residues. Primers for the PCR totalled 60 Vbeta and 13 Jbeta. Sequencing was performed with immunoSEQ multiplex PCR; in TCRdb, only in-frame clones are kept and a portion is missing. Of over 150,000 clones listed, around 86% are singletons. Notes on this clone: As yet, its antigen is unknown.

What was sequenced was PBMCs. The chain uses TRBV5-5 and TRBJ2-7; no definite D call. The TCR sequence derives from a human donor in good health. CDR3 in DNA: TGTGCCAGCAGCTTGGGCAGAAGTTTGGGCACCTACGAGCAGTACTTC. The encoded protein is CASSLGRSLGTYEQYF. Based on the CDR3 plus reference TRBV5-5 and TRBJ2-7, the full variable domain is DAGVTQSPTHLIKTRGQQVTLRCSPISGHKSVSWYQQVLGQGPQFIFQYYEKEERGRGNFPDRFSARQFPNYSSELNVNALLLGDSALYLCASSLGRSLGTYEQYFGPGTRLTVT.